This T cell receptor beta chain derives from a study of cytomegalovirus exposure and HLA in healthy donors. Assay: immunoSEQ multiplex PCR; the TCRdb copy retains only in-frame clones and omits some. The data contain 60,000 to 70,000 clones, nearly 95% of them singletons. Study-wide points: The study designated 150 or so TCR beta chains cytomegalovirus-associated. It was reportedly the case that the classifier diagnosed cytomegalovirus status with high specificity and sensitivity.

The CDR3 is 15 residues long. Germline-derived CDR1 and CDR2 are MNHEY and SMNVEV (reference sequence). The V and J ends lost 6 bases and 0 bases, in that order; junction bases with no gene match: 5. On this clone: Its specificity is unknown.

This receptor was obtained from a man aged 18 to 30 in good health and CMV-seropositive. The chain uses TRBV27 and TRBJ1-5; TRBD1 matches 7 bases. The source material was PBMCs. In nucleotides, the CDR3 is TGTGCCAGCAGCCGACAGGGATATAGCAATCAGCCCCAGCATTTT. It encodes CASSRQGYSNQPQHF.